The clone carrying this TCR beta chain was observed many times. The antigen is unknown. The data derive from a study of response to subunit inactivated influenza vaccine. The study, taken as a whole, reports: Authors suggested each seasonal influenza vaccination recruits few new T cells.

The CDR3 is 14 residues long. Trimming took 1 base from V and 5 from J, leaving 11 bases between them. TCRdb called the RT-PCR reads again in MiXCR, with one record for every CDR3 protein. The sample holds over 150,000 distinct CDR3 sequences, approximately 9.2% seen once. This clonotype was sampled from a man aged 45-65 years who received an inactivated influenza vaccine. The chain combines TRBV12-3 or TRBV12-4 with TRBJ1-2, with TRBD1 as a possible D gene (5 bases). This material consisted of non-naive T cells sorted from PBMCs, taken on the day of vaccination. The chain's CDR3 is CASSLEGTAYGYTF. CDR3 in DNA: TGTGCCAGCAGTTTAGAGGGGACGGCTTATGGCTACACCTTC.